This TCR beta chain appears in the sequencing data of a study of patients and donors after allogeneic stem cell transplantation. The CDR3 loop spans 15 amino acids. V was pared by 1 base and J by 7 bases, with 6 bases of the junction left unmatched. This clonotype was recorded a few times. MiXCR, run by TCRdb on the RT-PCR reads, gives a single entry per CDR3 protein. Among around 12,000 distinct CDR3 sequences listed, 20% to 25% were seen once. Material for sequencing was blood, either unsorted or a sorted T cell fraction (not recorded which). V gene TRBV12-3 or TRBV12-4 combines with J gene TRBJ1-5, with TRBD1 matching over 8 bases. The receptor was isolated from a human donor who was either an allogeneic HSCT recipient or a stem cell or donor lymphocyte infusion donor (not recorded which). It is not recorded whose cells these are; they may come from a transplant donor. The CDR3 DNA is TGTGCCAGCAGTTTAGGGACAGGGCGATACCAGCCCCAGCATTTT. It yields the protein CASSLGTGRYQPQHF.